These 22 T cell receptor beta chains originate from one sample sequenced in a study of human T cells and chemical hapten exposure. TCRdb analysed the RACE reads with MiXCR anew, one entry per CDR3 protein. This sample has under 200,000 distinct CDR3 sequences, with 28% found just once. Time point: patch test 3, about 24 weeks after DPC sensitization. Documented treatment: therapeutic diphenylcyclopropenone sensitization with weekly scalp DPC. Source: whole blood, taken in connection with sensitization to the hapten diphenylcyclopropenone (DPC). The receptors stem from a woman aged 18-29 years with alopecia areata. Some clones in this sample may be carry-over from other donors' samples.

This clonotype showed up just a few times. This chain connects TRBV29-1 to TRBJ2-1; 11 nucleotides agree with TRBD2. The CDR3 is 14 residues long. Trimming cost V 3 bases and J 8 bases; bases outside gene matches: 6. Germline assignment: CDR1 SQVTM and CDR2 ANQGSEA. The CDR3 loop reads CSVEASGGRDEQFF. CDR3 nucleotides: TGCAGCGTTGAGGCTAGCGGGGGGCGGGATGAGCAGTTCTTC.

The DNA of the CDR3 is TGCAGTGCTAGAAGACCGGGACTGCTCACTGAAGCTTTCTTT. This sequence encodes CSARRPGLLTEAFF. The chain couples TRBV20-1 to TRBJ1-1; D might be TRBD1 (5 bases). V was clipped by 2 bases and J by 4 bases, with 14 bases between them. This CDR3 is built from 14 residues. From germline, CDR1 is DFQATT and CDR2 SNEGSKA (reference sequence).

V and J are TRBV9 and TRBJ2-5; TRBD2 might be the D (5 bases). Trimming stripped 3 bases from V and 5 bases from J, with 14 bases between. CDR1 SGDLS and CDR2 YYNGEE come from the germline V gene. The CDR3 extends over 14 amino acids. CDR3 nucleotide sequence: TGTGCCAGCAGCGCCGACTCCGGGGATGAGACCCAGTACTTC. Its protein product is CASSADSGDETQYF.

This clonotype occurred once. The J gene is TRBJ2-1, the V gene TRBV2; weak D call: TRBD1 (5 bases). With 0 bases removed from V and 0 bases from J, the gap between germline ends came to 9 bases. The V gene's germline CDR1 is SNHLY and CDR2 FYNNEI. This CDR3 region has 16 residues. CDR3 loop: CASSEAGQSSYNEQFF. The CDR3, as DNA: TGTGCCAGCAGTGAAGCGGGGCAAAGCTCCTACAATGAGCAGTTCTTC.

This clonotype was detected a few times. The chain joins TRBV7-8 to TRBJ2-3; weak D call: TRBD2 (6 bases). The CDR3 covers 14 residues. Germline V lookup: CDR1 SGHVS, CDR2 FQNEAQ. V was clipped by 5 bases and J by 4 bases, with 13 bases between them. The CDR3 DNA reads TGTGCCAGCAGCCCGACTGCGGGGTCAGATACGCAGTATTTT. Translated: CASSPTAGSDTQYF. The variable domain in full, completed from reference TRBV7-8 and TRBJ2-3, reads GAGVSQSPRYKVAKRGQDVALRCDPISGHVSLFWYQQALGQGPEFLTYFQNEAQLDKSGLPSDRFFAERPEGSVSTLKIQRTQQEDSAVYLCASSPTAGSDTQYFGPGTRLTVL.

The CDR3 DNA is TGTGCCAATAGCAATCAGCCCCAGCATTTT. Its translation: CANSNQPQHF. The gene calls are TRBV24-1 and TRBJ1-5, with no clear D. This CDR3 contains 10 residues. Germline V gene sequence: CDR1 KGHDR, CDR2 SFDVKD. Between the trimmed V and J ends, which lost 11 bases and 0 bases, there was a span of 1 base.

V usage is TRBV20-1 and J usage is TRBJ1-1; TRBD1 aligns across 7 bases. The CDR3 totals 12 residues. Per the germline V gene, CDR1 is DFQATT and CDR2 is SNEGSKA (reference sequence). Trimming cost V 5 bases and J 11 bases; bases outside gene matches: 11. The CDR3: CSASTGVSGAFF. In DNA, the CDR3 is TGCAGTGCTTCTACAGGGGTCAGTGGGGCTTTCTTT.

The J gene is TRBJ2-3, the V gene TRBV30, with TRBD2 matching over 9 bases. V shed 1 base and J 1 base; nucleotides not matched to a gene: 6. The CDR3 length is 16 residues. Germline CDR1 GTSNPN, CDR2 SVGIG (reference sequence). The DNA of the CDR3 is TGTGCCTGGAGTGACCTGACTAGCGGAGGCACAGATACGCAGTATTTT. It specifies CAWSDLTSGGTDTQYF. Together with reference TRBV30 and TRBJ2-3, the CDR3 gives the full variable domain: SQTIHQWPATLVQPVGSPLSLECTVEGTSNPNLYWYRQAAGRGLQLLFYSVGIGQISSEVPQNLSASRPQDRQFILSSKKLLLSDSGFYLCAWSDLTSGGTDTQYFGPGTRLTVL.

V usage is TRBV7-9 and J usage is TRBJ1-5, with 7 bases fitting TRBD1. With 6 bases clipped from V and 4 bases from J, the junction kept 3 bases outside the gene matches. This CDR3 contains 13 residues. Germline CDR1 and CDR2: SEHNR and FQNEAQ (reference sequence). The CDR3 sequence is CASRGQNNQPQHF. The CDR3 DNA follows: TGTGCCAGCAGGGGACAGAATAATCAGCCCCAGCATTTT.

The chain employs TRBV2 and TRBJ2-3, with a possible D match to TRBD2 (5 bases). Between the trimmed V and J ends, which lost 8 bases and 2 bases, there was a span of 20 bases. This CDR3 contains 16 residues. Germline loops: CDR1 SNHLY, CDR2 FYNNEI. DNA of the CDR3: TGTGCCAGCCGGCCCGGACTGTCGGTACACACAGATACGCAGTATTTT. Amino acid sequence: CASRPGLSVHTDTQYF.

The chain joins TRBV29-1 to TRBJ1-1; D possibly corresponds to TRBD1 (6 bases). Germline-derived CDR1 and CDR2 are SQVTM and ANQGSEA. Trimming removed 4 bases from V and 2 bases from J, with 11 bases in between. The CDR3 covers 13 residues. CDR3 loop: CSVAQTGNTEAFF. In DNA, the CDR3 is TGCAGCGTTGCCCAGACAGGAAACACTGAAGCTTTCTTT.

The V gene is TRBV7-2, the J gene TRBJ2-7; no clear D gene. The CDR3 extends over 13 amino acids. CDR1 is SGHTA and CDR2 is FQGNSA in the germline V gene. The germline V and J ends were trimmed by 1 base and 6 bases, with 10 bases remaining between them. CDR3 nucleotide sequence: TGTGCCAGCAGCTTAGGGCGGATAGGCGAGCAGTACTTC. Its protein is CASSLGRIGEQYF.

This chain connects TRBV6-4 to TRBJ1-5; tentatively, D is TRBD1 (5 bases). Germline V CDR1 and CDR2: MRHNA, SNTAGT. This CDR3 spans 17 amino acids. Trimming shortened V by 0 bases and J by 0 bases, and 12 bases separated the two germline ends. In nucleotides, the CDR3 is TGTGCCAGCAGTGACTCAGAGAGGAGGGGTAGCAATCAGCCCCAGCATTTT. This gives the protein CASSDSERRGSNQPQHF.

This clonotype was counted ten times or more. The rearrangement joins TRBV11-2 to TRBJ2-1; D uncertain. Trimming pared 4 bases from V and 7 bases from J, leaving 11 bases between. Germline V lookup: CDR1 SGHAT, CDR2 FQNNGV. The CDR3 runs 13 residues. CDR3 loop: CASSSPFGNEQFF. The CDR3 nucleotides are TGTGCCAGCAGCTCCCCTTTCGGGAATGAGCAGTTCTTC. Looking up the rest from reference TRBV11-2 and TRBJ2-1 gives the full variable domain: EAGVAQSPRYKIIEKRQSVAFWCNPISGHATLYWYQQILGQGPKLLIQFQNNGVVDDSQLPKDRFSAERLKGVDSTLKIQPAKLEDSAVYLCASSSPFGNEQFFGPGTRLTVL.

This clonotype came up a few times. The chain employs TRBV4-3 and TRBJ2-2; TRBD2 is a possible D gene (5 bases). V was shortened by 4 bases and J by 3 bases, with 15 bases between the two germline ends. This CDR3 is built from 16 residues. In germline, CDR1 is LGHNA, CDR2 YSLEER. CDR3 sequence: CASSPRAAAYTGELFF. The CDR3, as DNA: TGCGCCAGCAGCCCTCGAGCGGCGGCGTACACCGGGGAGCTGTTTTTT.

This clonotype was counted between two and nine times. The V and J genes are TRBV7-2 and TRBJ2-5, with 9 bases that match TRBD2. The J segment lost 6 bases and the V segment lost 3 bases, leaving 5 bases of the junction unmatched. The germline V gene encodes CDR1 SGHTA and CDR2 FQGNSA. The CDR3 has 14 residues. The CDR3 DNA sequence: TGTGCCAGCAGCTTTGGCGGGAGGGCGAAGACCCAGTACTTC. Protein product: CASSFGGRAKTQYF.

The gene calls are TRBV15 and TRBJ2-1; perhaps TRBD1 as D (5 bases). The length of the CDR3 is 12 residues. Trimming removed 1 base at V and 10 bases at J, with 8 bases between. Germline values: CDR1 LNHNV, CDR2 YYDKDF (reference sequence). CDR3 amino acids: CATSRGTNEQFF. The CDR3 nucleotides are TGTGCCACCAGCAGAGGGACAAACGAGCAGTTCTTC.

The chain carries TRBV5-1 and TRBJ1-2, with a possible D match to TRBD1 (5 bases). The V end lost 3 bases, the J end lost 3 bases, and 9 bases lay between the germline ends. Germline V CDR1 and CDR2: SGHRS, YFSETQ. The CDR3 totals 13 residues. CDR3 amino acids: CASSYLTDYGYTF. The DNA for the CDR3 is TGCGCCAGCAGCTATCTGACAGACTATGGCTACACCTTC. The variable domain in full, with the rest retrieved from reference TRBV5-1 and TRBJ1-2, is KAGVTQTPRYLIKTRGQQVTLSCSPISGHRSVSWYQQTPGQGLQFLFEYFSETQRNKGNFPGRFSGRQFSNSRSEMNVSTLELGDSALYLCASSYLTDYGYTFGSGTRLTVV.

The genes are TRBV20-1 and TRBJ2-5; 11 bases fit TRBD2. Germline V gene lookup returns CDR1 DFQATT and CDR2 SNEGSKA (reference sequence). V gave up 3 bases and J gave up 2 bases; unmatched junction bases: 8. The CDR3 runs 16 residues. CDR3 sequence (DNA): TGCAGTGCTAGGAAACCGACTAGCGGGGCACAAGAGACCCAGTACTTC. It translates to CSARKPTSGAQETQYF.

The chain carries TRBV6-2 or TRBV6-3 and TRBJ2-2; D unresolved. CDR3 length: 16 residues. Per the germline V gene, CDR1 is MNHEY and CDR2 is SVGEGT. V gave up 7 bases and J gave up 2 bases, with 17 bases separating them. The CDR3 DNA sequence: TGTGCCAGCACACATCCACTACGTTTAAACACCGGGGAGCTGTTTTTT. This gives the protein CASTHPLRLNTGELFF.

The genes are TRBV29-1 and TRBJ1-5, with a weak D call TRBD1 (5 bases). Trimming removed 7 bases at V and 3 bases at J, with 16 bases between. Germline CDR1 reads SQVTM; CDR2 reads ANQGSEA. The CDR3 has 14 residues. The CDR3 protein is CSARDGLDNQPQHF. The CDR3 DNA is TGCAGCGCGAGGGACGGCTTGGACAATCAGCCCCAGCATTTT.

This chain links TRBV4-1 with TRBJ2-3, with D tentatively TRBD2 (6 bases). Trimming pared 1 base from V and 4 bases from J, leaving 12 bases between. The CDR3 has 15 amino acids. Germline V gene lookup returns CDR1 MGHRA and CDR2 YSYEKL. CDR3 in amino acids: CASSQGTIPSDTQYF. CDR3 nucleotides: TGCGCCAGCAGCCAAGGGACTATACCATCAGATACGCAGTATTTT.